Each of the 30 T cell receptor beta chains below was sequenced from the same sample in a study of T cell repertoires in cytomegalovirus infection. A single record per CDR3 protein comes from TCRdb applying MiXCR to the reads. The table lists 740,000 or so distinct CDR3 sequences, approximately 34% of them singletons. Sequences were obtained from PBMCs. The receptor set was obtained from a human donor in good health (CMV status not recorded). Some clones in this sample may be carry-over from other donors' samples.

This clonotype has at least ten counts. J is TRBJ2-5 and V is TRBV7-6; no clear D gene. CDR3 length equals 14 residues. The germline V and J ends were trimmed by 1 base and 5 bases, with 11 bases remaining between them. Per the germline V gene, CDR1 is SGHVS and CDR2 is FNYEAQ. The CDR3 here is CASSLEVGPETQYF. CDR3 nucleotides: TGTGCCAGCAGCTTAGAGGTAGGGCCGGAGACCCAGTACTTC. Complete variable domain (other parts from reference TRBV7-6 and TRBJ2-5): GAGVSQSPRYKVTKRGQDVALRCDPISGHVSLYWYRQALGQGPEFLTYFNYEAQQDKSGLPNDRFSAERPEGSISTLTIQRTEQRDSAMYRCASSLEVGPETQYFGPGTRLLVL.

This clonotype turned up a few times. The chain has TRBV29-1 and TRBJ2-7; a possible D gene is TRBD2 (6 bases). Per germline, CDR1 SQVTM and CDR2 ANQGSEA. Trimming cost V 6 bases and J 5 bases, with 20 bases left between them. This CDR3 region has 14 residues. This CDR3 is CSVAEGRIKDEQYF. In DNA, the CDR3 is TGCAGCGTCGCGGAGGGACGGATAAAGGACGAGCAGTACTTC.

Note on this clonotype: A read error may account for a junction end that differs from germline. This sequence joins TRBV7-9 and TRBJ2-3, with a possible D match to TRBD1 (6 bases). CDR3 size: 15 residues. The germline V gene encodes CDR1 SEHNR and CDR2 FQNEAQ (reference sequence). The CDR3 loop reads CASSQNRASRDTQYF. The CDR3 region has the DNA TGTGCGAGCAGCCAAAACAGGGCCTCAAGAGATACGCAGTATTTT. Complete variable domain (other parts from reference TRBV7-9 and TRBJ2-3): DTGVSQNPRHKITKRGQNVTFRCDPISEHNRLYWYRQTLGQGPEFLTYFQNEAQLEKSRLLSDRFSAERPKGSFSTLEIQRTEQGDSAMYLCASSQNRASRDTQYFGPGTRLTVL.

This clonotype was seen more than once but under ten times. The gene calls are TRBV7-2 and TRBJ1-5; a possible D gene is TRBD1 (5 bases). This CDR3 has 16 residues. V shed 2 bases and J shed 1 base, with 12 bases lying between them. The germline V gene encodes CDR1 SGHTA and CDR2 FQGNSA. As DNA, the CDR3 is TGTGCCAGCAGCTTACCAGGGTATGGGAGCAATCAGCCCCAGCATTTT. Protein: CASSLPGYGSNQPQHF.

This chain's CDR3 is CASSTDREEDTGELFF. DNA of the CDR3: TGTGCCAGCAGTACAGACCGGGAGGAAGACACCGGGGAGCTGTTTTTT. The chain combines TRBV6-6 with TRBJ2-2; 7 nucleotides agree with TRBD2. V dropped 5 bases and J dropped 3; count of bases not matched to a gene: 9. Germline values: CDR1 MNHNY, CDR2 SVGAGI (reference sequence). There are 16 residues in the CDR3.

A note on this clonotype: One end of the junction varies from germline; a read error may be responsible. This chain connects TRBV7-4 to TRBJ2-1; a weak D match, TRBD1 (5 bases). This CDR3 is 15 amino acids long. In germline, CDR1 is SGHVT, CDR2 SQSDAQ. This CDR3 is CASSLARDRHNEQLF. The CDR3 DNA sequence: TGTGCCAGCAGCTTAGCCAGGGATAGACACAATGAGCAGTTATTC.

V gene TRBV5-6 combines with J gene TRBJ1-1; TRBD1 might be the D (6 bases). Trimming cost V 4 bases and J 7 bases, with 20 bases left between them. The CDR3 length is 15 residues. Germline V gene data show CDR1 as SGHDT and CDR2 as YYEEEE. Here the CDR3 reads CASSTPTRTAFEAFF. CDR3 DNA sequence: TGTGCCAGCAGCACCCCTACCAGGACAGCCTTTGAAGCTTTCTTT.

The rearrangement links TRBV19 to TRBJ2-7; the match to TRBD2 covers 7 bases. Per the germline V gene, CDR1 is LNHDA and CDR2 is SQIVND (reference sequence). After removal of 3 bases from V and 6 bases from J, the junction contained 8 bases not matched to a gene. This CDR3 spans 14 amino acids. The CDR3 sequence is CASSMGGMGGEQYF. CDR3 bases: TGTGCCAGTAGTATGGGAGGGATGGGGGGCGAGCAGTACTTC. Full variable domain (missing parts from reference TRBV19 and TRBJ2-7): DGGITQSPKYLFRKEGQNVTLSCEQNLNHDAMYWYRQDPGQGLRLIYYSQIVNDFQKGDIAEGYSVSREKKESFPLTVTSAQKNPTAFYLCASSMGGMGGEQYFGPGTRLTVT.

The table lists this clonotype with a few counts. The chain joins TRBV24-1 to TRBJ2-7, with no clear D. The V gene lost 4 bases and the J gene lost 4 bases, with 10 bases spanning the gap. CDR3 length: 13 residues. Germline CDR1 KGHDR, CDR2 SFDVKD. DNA of the CDR3: TGTGCCACCAGTGAGACGGGTTCTTACGAGCAGTACTTC. Translated, it gives CATSETGSYEQYF.

This clonotype was recorded at least ten times. The CDR3 coding sequence is TGTGCCAGCAGCAAATACAGGGGTTACACCTACGAGCAGTACTTC. Residues: CASSKYRGYTYEQYF. This chain joins TRBV6-6 and TRBJ2-7, with 7 bases identical to TRBD1. CDR3 length: 15 residues. Trimming cost V 6 bases and J 2 bases; bases outside gene matches: 10. Germline V CDR1 and CDR2: MNHNY, SVGAGI (reference sequence).

V usage is TRBV7-8 and J usage is TRBJ1-5; a possible D gene is TRBD1 (6 bases). The CDR3 sequence is 14 residues long. Germline V gives CDR1 SGHVS, CDR2 FQNEAQ. V lost 5 bases, J lost 6 bases, and 14 bases lay in between. As DNA, the CDR3 is TGTGCCAGCAGCAGAGGGGGTTCCGGTCAGCCCCAGCATTTT. Translated, it gives CASSRGGSGQPQHF.

This clonotype came up a few times. The rearrangement uses TRBV4-1 and TRBJ1-4, with a possible D match to TRBD1 (5 bases). This CDR3 spans 16 amino acids. Trimming pared 1 base from V and 6 bases from J, leaving 15 bases between. CDR1 and CDR2 (germline): MGHRA, YSYEKL. The CDR3, as DNA: TGCGCCAGCAGCCAAGTGGGGCGGGACCCTTATGAAAAACTGTTTTTT. Encoded protein: CASSQVGRDPYEKLFF.

This clonotype was counted between two and nine times. The J gene is TRBJ2-6, the V gene TRBV28, with 7 bases identical to TRBD2. Germline lookup yields CDR1 MDHEN and CDR2 SYDVKM. Trimming cost V 2 bases and J 5 bases; bases outside gene matches: 6. This CDR3 has 16 amino acids. CDR3 in DNA: TGTGCCAGCAGTTTACTGCGGGGGTCGAGGGCCAACGTCCTGACTTTC. It specifies CASSLLRGSRANVLTF.

This clonotype has more than one count but fewer than ten. The V and J genes are TRBV4-1 and TRBJ1-5, with 7 bases identical to TRBD1. The trim removed 0 bases at V and 6 bases at J, leaving 8 bases unmatched. The CDR3 runs 16 residues. From germline, CDR1 is MGHRA and CDR2 YSYEKL. DNA of the CDR3: TGCGCCAGCAGCCAAGAGGTTGGACAGGCAGGTCAGCCCCAGCATTTT. This codes for CASSQEVGQAGQPQHF.

The chain employs TRBV7-2 and TRBJ2-7; D uncertain. This CDR3 has 11 amino acids. Germline loops: CDR1 SGHTA, CDR2 FQGNSA. Trimming left V 5 bases short and J 4 bases short, with 6 bases between. The CDR3 is CASSRQYEQYF. The CDR3 DNA reads TGTGCCAGCAGCCGCCAATACGAGCAGTACTTC.

The sample holds many counts of this clonotype. The DNA for the CDR3 is TGTGCCAGCAGCCGCCAGTGGGGGGCCCAGCATTTT. It encodes CASSRQWGAQHF. V usage is TRBV7-2 and J usage is TRBJ1-5; D is perhaps TRBD1 (5 bases). The CDR3 runs 12 residues. Germline V gene sequence: CDR1 SGHTA, CDR2 FQGNSA. Trimming took off 5 bases at V and 11 bases at J, with 13 bases between the two ends.

The gene calls are TRBV5-1 and TRBJ1-4; possibly TRBD1 for D (5 bases). CDR3 length equals 14 residues. The V end was cut by 3 bases, the J end by 4 bases, with 10 bases between. CDR1 and CDR2 from the germline V gene are SGHRS and YFSETQ. The DNA of the CDR3 is TGCGCCAGCAGCTGGGACGCGTTTAATGAAAAACTGTTTTTT. The encoded protein is CASSWDAFNEKLFF. Full variable domain (rest looked up from reference TRBV5-1 and TRBJ1-4): KAGVTQTPRYLIKTRGQQVTLSCSPISGHRSVSWYQQTPGQGLQFLFEYFSETQRNKGNFPGRFSGRQFSNSRSEMNVSTLELGDSALYLCASSWDAFNEKLFFGSGTQLSVL.

The chain has TRBV5-5 and TRBJ1-5; D might be TRBD1 (6 bases). The CDR3 consists of 14 residues. V lost 4 bases and J 3 bases, leaving 11 bases between the germline ends. In germline, CDR1 is SGHKS, CDR2 YYEKEE (reference sequence). The CDR3 reads CASSVGQHNQPQHF. Written as DNA, the CDR3 is TGTGCCAGCAGCGTAGGACAGCACAATCAGCCCCAGCATTTT.

This chain links TRBV28 with TRBJ1-1; D might be TRBD1 (6 bases). Trimming took 3 bases from V and 9 from J, leaving 14 bases between them. Per the germline V gene, CDR1 is MDHEN and CDR2 is SYDVKM. The CDR3 has 13 residues. The CDR3 nucleotides read TGTGCCAGCAGTTTCACAGGGAGGGGACAAGCTTTCTTT. Residues: CASSFTGRGQAFF.

This clonotype was found many times. The chain couples TRBV7-8 to TRBJ1-1; D gene unclear. The CDR3 runs 19 residues. Trimming took 0 bases from V and 0 from J, leaving 20 bases between them. Germline lookup yields CDR1 SGHVS and CDR2 FQNEAQ. This CDR3 is CASSLAPRVVETMNTEAFF. In DNA form, the CDR3 reads TGTGCCAGCAGCTTAGCGCCTAGGGTCGTGGAGACCATGAACACTGAAGCTTTCTTT.

This clonotype was counted between two and nine times. The rearrangement links TRBV20-1 to TRBJ1-5; tentatively, D is TRBD1 (5 bases). This CDR3 contains 15 residues. Germline V lookup: CDR1 DFQATT, CDR2 SNEGSKA (reference sequence). Trimming left V 1 base short and J 4 bases short, with 14 bases between. CDR3 sequence reads: CSARAELGGNQPQHF. The CDR3 region has the DNA TGCAGTGCTAGAGCCGAGTTGGGGGGTAATCAGCCCCAGCATTTT.

The V call is TRBV28, the J call TRBJ1-2; D is ambiguous. CDR1 MDHEN and CDR2 SYDVKM come from the germline V gene. The CDR3 length is 15 residues. V lost 3 bases to trimming and J lost 1 base, with 12 bases between them. The CDR3 reads CASSLSPLGNYGYTF. CDR3 sequence (DNA): TGTGCCAGCAGTTTGTCCCCACTCGGTAACTATGGCTACACCTTC.

The chain's CDR3 is CASSIGSRVNTEAFF. For the CDR3, the DNA is TGTGCCAGTAGTATCGGCTCTAGGGTGAACACTGAAGCTTTCTTT. V usage is TRBV19 and J usage is TRBJ1-1; D is unclear. Trimming left V 3 bases short and J 0 bases short, with 11 bases between. CDR1 is LNHDA, CDR2 SQIVND, per germline (reference sequence). This CDR3 has 15 amino acids.

The V gene is TRBV20-1, the J gene TRBJ2-2; D possibly corresponds to TRBD2 (6 bases). This CDR3 comprises 17 residues. V lost 0 bases and J lost 2, with 16 bases in between. Germline V gene lookup returns CDR1 DFQATT and CDR2 SNEGSKA (reference sequence). The CDR3 nucleotides read TGCAGTGCTAGAGATCTCTCCCGGCGGGAAAACACCGGGGAGCTGTTTTTT. It yields the protein CSARDLSRRENTGELFF.

A remark on this clonotype: This likely comes from a read error, as the CDR3 has no conserved phenylalanine or tryptophan at its end. The CDR3 spells CASSTGTALPIDSPLHC. CDR3 in DNA: TGTGCCAGCAGCACTGGGACAGCCCTCCCAATAGATTCACCCCTCCACTGT. This sequence joins TRBV5-8 and TRBJ1-6; 7 bases are shared with TRBD1. This CDR3 contains 17 residues. V lost 4 bases, J lost 8 bases, and 15 bases stayed unmatched. CDR1 is SGHTS, CDR2 YDEGEE, per germline.

A few counts support this clonotype. The chain links TRBV6-2 or TRBV6-3 to TRBJ1-1, with D uncertain. V was pared by 7 bases and J by 4 bases, with 19 bases between. The CDR3 is made up of 15 amino acids. Germline CDR1 reads MNHEY; CDR2 reads SVGEGT. CDR3 nucleotide sequence: TGTGCCAGCACAGACCGTGGCAGGATGGGCACTGAAGCTTTCTTT. Encoded protein: CASTDRGRMGTEAFF.

A note on this clonotype: Possible read error: a much larger clone is one base away. The chain uses TRBV6-6 and TRBJ1-5, with 7 bases that match TRBD1. Germline V gives CDR1 MNHNY, CDR2 SVGAGI (reference sequence). The CDR3 length is 15 residues. J lost 2 bases, V lost 7 bases, and 8 bases had no gene match. CDR3 in amino acids: CASIPPGQGNQPQHF. DNA for the CDR3: TGTGCCAGCATCCCCCCCGGACAGGGCAATCAGCCCCAGCATTTT.

The chain employs TRBV20-1 and TRBJ1-1; D is undetermined. Trimming shortened V by 5 bases and J by 4 bases, and 14 bases separated the two germline ends. The CDR3 totals 13 residues. Germline V gene lookup returns CDR1 DFQATT and CDR2 SNEGSKA (reference sequence). CDR3 sequence reads: CSAAGHAVTEAFF. In DNA, the CDR3 is TGCAGTGCTGCTGGGCATGCGGTCACTGAAGCTTTCTTT.

The chain is built from TRBV14 and TRBJ1-1; 7 bases agree with TRBD1. Germline CDR1 reads SGHDN; CDR2 reads FVKESK. The CDR3 spans 16 residues. V gave up 1 base and J gave up 5 bases; unmatched junction bases: 10. CDR3 DNA sequence: TGTGCCAGCAGCCAAGGACAGGGTTATGGTGGGACTGAAGCTTTCTTT. This codes for CASSQGQGYGGTEAFF.

This clonotype was recorded a few times. The rearrangement joins TRBV25-1 to TRBJ1-4; tentative D call: TRBD1 (5 bases). V was clipped by 3 bases and J by 5 bases, with 16 bases between them. This CDR3 is 16 amino acids long. Looked up from germline, CDR1 is MGHDK and CDR2 is SYGVNS. This chain's CDR3 is CASSEVRQGKNEKLFF. CDR3 coding DNA: TGTGCCAGCAGTGAGGTGCGGCAGGGAAAGAATGAAAAACTGTTTTTT.